This record covers a single T cell receptor beta chain. Its antigen is undetermined. Other DNA sequences in this specimen translate into the identical CDR3. The entry originates in a study of shared clonotypes between healthy human individuals. Study summary: Three plates each covered CD4 naive and memory; CD8 naive two, CD8 memory one.

Naive CD45RA+ and memory CD45RA-negative subsets were split from CD4+ cells. Trimming took 5 bases from V and 1 from J; bases not matched to a gene: 3. The CDR3 loop spans 15 amino acids. Looked up from germline, CDR1 is SGHTA and CDR2 is FQGNSA. Here immunoSEQ multiplex PCR was the method, and the copy in TCRdb shows in-frame clones only, minus some. The sample has 2 million to 3 million clones; approximately 93% are singletons. Findings of the study overall: Rarefaction exposed incomplete sorted-subset sequencing despite large depth. The represented genetic and exposure-history diversity was limited by the small number of donors.

Source material: naive CD4+ T cells from PBMCs. Subset denoted: CD45RA+ positively selected. The TCR comes from a man between 18 and 29 years old in good health. Some clones in this sample may be carry-over from other donors' samples. J is TRBJ2-3 and V is TRBV7-2; 10 nucleotides line up with TRBD2. The chain's CDR3 is CASSGTSGGTDTQYF. For the CDR3, the DNA is TGTGCCAGCAGCGGCACTAGCGGGGGCACAGATACGCAGTATTTT.